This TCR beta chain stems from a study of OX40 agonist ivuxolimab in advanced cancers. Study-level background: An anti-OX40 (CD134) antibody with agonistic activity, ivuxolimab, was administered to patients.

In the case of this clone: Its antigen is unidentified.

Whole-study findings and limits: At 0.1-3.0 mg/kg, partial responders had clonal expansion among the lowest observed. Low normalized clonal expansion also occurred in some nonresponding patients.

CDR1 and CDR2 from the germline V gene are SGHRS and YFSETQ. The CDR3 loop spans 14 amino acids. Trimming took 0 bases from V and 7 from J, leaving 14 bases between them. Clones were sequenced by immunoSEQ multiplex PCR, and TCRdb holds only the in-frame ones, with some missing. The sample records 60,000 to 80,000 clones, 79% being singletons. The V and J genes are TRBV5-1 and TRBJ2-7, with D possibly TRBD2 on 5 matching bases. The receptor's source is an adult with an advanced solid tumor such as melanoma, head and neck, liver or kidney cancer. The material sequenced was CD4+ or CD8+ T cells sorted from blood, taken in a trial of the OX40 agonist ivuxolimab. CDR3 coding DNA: TGCGCCAGCAGCTTGGGTCCTAGCTCGCGGGAGCAGTACTTC. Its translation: CASSLGPSSREQYF.